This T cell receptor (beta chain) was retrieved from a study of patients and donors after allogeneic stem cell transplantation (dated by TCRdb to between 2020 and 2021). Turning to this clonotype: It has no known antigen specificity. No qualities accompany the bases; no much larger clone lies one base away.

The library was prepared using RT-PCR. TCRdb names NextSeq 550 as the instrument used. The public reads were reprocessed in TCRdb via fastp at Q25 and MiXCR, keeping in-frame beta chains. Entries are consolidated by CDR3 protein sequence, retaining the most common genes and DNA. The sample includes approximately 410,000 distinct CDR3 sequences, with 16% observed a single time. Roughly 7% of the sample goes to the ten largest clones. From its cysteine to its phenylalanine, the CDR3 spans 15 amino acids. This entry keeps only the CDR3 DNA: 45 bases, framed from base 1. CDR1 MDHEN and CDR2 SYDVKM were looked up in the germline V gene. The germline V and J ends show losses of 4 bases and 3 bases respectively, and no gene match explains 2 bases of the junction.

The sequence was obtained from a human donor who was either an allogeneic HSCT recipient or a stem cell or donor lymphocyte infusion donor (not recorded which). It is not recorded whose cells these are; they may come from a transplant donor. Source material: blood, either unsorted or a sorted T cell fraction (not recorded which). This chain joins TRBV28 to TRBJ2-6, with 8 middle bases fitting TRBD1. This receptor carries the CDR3 CASSSGGGGANVLTF. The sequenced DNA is TGTGCCAGCAGTTCAGGGGGCGGTGGGGCCAACGTCCTGACTTTC.